What follows describes a single T cell receptor beta chain. This entry belongs to a study of shared T cell receptors in the human thymus. Here immunoSEQ multiplex PCR was the method, and the copy in TCRdb shows in-frame clones only, minus some. Seen here are more than 300,000 clones, about 95% observed once, and the top ten hold around 0.018%. V shed 6 bases and J 0 bases; nucleotides not matched to a gene: 9. Germline values: CDR1 SNHLY, CDR2 FYNNEI. This CDR3 region has 19 residues. V and J are TRBV2 and TRBJ2-1; 15 bases are shared with TRBD2. The receptor comes from a human donor. Source material: thymocytes. The CDR3 coding sequence is TGTGCCAGCAGCGCCGAGGGGACTAGCGGGAGGAGCTCCTACAATGAGCAGTTCTTC. Amino acids: CASSAEGTSGRSSYNEQFF.